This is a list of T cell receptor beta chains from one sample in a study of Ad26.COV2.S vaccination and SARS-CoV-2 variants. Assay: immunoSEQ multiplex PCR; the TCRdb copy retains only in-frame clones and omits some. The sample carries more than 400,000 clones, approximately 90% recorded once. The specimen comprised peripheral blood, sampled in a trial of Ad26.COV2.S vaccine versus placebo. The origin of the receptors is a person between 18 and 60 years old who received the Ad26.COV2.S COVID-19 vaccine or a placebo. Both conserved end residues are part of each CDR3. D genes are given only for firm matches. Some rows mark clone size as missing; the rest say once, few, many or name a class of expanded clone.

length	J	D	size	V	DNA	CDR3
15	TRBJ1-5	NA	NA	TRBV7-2	TGTGCCAGCAGCCTAGACTCAGGGTACATTCAGCCCCAGCATTTT	CASSLDSGYIQPQHF
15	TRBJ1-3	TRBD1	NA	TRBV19	TGTGCCAGTAGTAAGGGACAGACCTCTGGAAACACCATATATTTT	CASSKGQTSGNTIYF
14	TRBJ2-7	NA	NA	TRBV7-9	TGTGCCAGCAGCGCCCGCGAGGCCTCCTACGAGCAGTACTTC	CASSAREASYEQYF
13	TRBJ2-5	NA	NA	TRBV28	TGTGCCAGCAGTCTACAGGGTATGGAGACCCAGTACTTC	CASSLQGMETQYF
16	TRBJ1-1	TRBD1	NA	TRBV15	TGTGCCACCAGCAGAGATTGGGGACAGGGGGGCACTGAAGCTTTCTTT	CATSRDWGQGGTEAFF
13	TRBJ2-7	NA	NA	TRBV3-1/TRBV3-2	TGTGCCAGCAGCCTACGGGTCTACTACGAGCAGTACTTC	CASSLRVYYEQYF
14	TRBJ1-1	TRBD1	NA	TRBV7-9	TGTGCCAGCAGCTTACCAGGGGGCTTCAATGAAGCTTTCTTT	CASSLPGGFNEAFF
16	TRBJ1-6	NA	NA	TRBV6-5	TGTGCCAGCAGTTACTCAGGCAGGGGATATAATTCACCCCTCCACTTT	CASSYSGRGYNSPLHF
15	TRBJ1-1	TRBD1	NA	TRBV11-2	TGTGCCAGCAGCCCGTGGACAGGGGGGAACACTGAAGCTTTCTTT	CASSPWTGGNTEAFF
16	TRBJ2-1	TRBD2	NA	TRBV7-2	TGTGCCAGCAGCTTAGAGCTAGCGGGGGGGTACAATGAGCAGTTCTTC	CASSLELAGGYNEQFF
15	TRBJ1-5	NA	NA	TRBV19	TGTGCCAGTAGTATAAGTCAGTATAGCAATCAGCCCCAGCATTTT	CASSISQYSNQPQHF
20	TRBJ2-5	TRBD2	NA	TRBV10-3	TGTGCCATCAGTGAGTCCCCCGGGCTAAGGGGGACTAGCGGGGGAAGGGCCCAGTACTTC	CAISESPGLRGTSGGRAQYF
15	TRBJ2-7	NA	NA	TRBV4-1	TGCGCCAGCAGCCAAGGGCAGGGACCCTCCTACGAGCAGTACTTC	CASSQGQGPSYEQYF
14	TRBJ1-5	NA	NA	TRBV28	TGTGCCAGCAGTTTGGGTAGGAGCAATCAGCCCCAGCATTTT	CASSLGRSNQPQHF
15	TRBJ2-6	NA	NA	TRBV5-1	TGCGCCAGCAGCTTGGCGACGTCTGGGGCCAACGTCCTGACTTTC	CASSLATSGANVLTF
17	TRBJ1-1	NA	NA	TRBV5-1	TGCGCCAGCAGCTTGGCCGCGGGGGCGAGGGTGAACACTGAAGCTTTCTTT	CASSLAAGARVNTEAFF
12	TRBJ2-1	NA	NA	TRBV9	TGTGCCAGCAGCGTAGACGTCAGAGAGCAGTTCTTC	CASSVDVREQFF
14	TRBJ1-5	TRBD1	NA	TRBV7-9	TGTGCCAGCAGCCTAACAGGGGATGGACAGCCCCAGCATTTT	CASSLTGDGQPQHF
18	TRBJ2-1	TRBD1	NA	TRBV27	TGTGCCAGCAGCTATACCACTCAGACAGGGTGGATCTACAATGAGCAGTTCTTC	CASSYTTQTGWIYNEQFF
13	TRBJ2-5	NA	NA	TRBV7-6	TGTGCCAGCAGCCGAACCTACCAAGAGACCCAGTACTTC	CASSRTYQETQYF
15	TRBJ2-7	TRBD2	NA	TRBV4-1	TGCGCCAGCAGTCAGGCTCTAGCGGGGGCCAGCGGGCAGTACTTC	CASSQALAGASGQYF
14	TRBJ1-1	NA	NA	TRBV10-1	TGCGCCAGTCGGATAGACAGGTGGAACACTGAAGCTTTCTTT	CASRIDRWNTEAFF
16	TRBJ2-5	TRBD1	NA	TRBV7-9	TGTGCCAGCAGCGATCCGCCGACAGGGACGGCAAAGACCCAGTACTTC	CASSDPPTGTAKTQYF
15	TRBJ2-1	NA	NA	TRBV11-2	TGTGCCAGCTCCTCGGCGGGGAGCTCCTACAATGAGCAGTTCTTC	CASSSAGSSYNEQFF
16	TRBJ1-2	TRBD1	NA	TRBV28	TGTGCCAGCAGCCTCCTGACAGGGGAGTATAACTATGGCTACACCTTC	CASSLLTGEYNYGYTF
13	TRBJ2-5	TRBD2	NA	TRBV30	TGTGCCTGGCGCGGGCCGCGGGGGGAGACCCAGTACTTC	CAWRGPRGETQYF
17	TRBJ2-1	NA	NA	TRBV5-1	TGCGCCAGCAGCTTGTGGAGCGCGGGGGCCCGAGGCGATGAGCAGTTCTTC	CASSLWSAGARGDEQFF
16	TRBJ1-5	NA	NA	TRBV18	TGTGCCAGCTCACGGGAGGGGGTTAATAGCAATCAGCCCCAGCATTTT	CASSREGVNSNQPQHF
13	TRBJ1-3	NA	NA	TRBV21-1	TGTGCCAGCACGGGCATCCCTGGAAACACCATATATTTT	CASTGIPGNTIYF
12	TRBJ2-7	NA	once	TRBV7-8	TGTGCCAGCGGGTTTGAACAGTACGAGCAGTACTTC	CASGFEQYEQYF
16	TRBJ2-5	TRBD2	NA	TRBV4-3	TGCGCCAGCAGCCAAGAGGGGCTAGCGGGCGCCCGAACCCAGTACTTC	CASSQEGLAGARTQYF